These 3 T cell receptor beta chains were all obtained from the same sample, sequenced in a study of Graves' ophthalmopathy and Graves' hyperthyroidism. RNA transcripts were the template, and TCR beta CDR3 regions were amplified from them. HTBI primers primed a first-round RT-PCR, and a second-round multiplex PCR followed. MiXCR, applied by TCRdb to the multiplex PCR reads, yields one record per CDR3 protein. The table shows about 210,000 distinct CDR3 sequences, with about 32% occurring only once. Sequencing was carried out using peripheral blood. The receptors come from a man aged 45-60 years with Graves' ophthalmopathy.

The chain is built from TRBV28 and TRBJ2-7; D may be TRBD1 (6 bases). V lost 6 bases and J lost 2, with 14 bases in between. This CDR3 is 14 amino acids long. In germline, CDR1 is MDHEN, CDR2 SYDVKM. DNA for the CDR3: TGTGCCAGCAGATCCCGGGACAACCCCTACGAGCAGTACTTC. As protein: CASRSRDNPYEQYF.

This clonotype was recorded many times. The chain recombines TRBV12-3 or TRBV12-4 with TRBJ1-1; D gene uncertain. This CDR3 comprises 15 residues. Between the trimmed V and J ends, which lost 6 bases and 0 bases, there was a span of 14 bases. The CDR3 region is CASRPPGSMNTEAFF. Written as DNA, the CDR3 is TGTGCCAGCAGACCCCCGGGAAGCATGAACACTGAAGCTTTCTTT.

This clonotype was detected many times. J is TRBJ2-7 and V is TRBV10-1; 7 nucleotides match TRBD1. V lost 0 bases to trimming and J lost 6 bases; unmatched junction nucleotides: 5. CDR3 length: 14 amino acids. Germline V gene data show CDR1 as WNHNN and CDR2 as SYGVQD (reference sequence). In nucleotides, the CDR3 is TGCGCCAGCAGTGAGTCCACAGACAGGGCCGAGCAGTACTTC. Residues: CASSESTDRAEQYF.